The source of this T cell receptor beta chain is a study of graft-versus-host responses after intestinal transplantation. Across the whole study: Anti-thymocyte globulin was used for induction in all recipients, who then took tacrolimus and steroids for 2 to 4 years.

Clones were sequenced by immunoSEQ multiplex PCR, and TCRdb holds only the in-frame ones, with some missing. This table holds some 40,000 clones, more than 80% found once. Germline V gene sequence: CDR1 SGHAT, CDR2 FQNNGV. J was trimmed by 2 bases and V by 3 bases; bases with no gene match: 9. CDR3 length: 16 residues. Regarding this clone: Its antigen is not identified.

Study-wide results and caveats: Where graft-donor T cell macrochimerism was present, patients had high graft-versus-host to host-versus-graft clonal ratios in allografts. GvH clones occurred in recipient marrow; some first appeared in ileum or blood. Early post-transplant HvG declines were associated with peak circulating GvH clone levels.

This specimen was PBMCs, taken almost 320 days after intestinal transplant. The receptor was isolated from a human patient who received an intestinal transplant, so some T cells may come from the graft donor. The chain combines TRBV11-2 with TRBJ2-7, with 8 positions matching TRBD2. This CDR3 is CASSFAPGGGAYEQYF. As DNA, the CDR3 is TGTGCCAGCAGCTTCGCTCCCGGGGGGGGAGCCTACGAGCAGTACTTC.